These 24 T cell receptor beta chains were all obtained from the same sample, sequenced in a study of blood T cell repertoires in COVID-19. TCRdb's copy holds only in-frame clones and misses some; the assay was immunoSEQ multiplex PCR. The data hold 120,000 to 150,000 clones, with roughly 84% observed a single time. Sequenced sample: peripheral blood. The receptors here all came from a human donor in a cohort sampled during active COVID-19.

This clone was counted between two and nine times. The gene calls are TRBV4-3 and TRBJ1-3; 10 positions match TRBD1. With 0 bases clipped from V and 7 bases from J, the junction kept 9 bases outside the gene matches. This CDR3 is 17 amino acids long. Germline CDR1 is LGHNA and CDR2 is YSLEER. The DNA for the CDR3 is TGCGCCAGCAGCCAAGAGAGGGACAGGGGAAAAGGGAACACCATATATTTT. It translates to CASSQERDRGKGNTIYF.

The chain has TRBV7-2 and TRBJ2-7, with 9 bases lining up with TRBD2. The CDR3 runs 13 residues. The ends lost 11 bases at V and 7 bases at J; junction bases unmatched: 12. Looked up from germline, CDR1 is SGHTA and CDR2 is FQGNSA. CDR3 sequence: CASRSSGGYEQYF. CDR3 coding DNA: TGTGCCTCCAGGAGTAGCGGGGGATATGAGCAGTACTTC.

This clone was seen a single time. The J gene is TRBJ2-3, the V gene TRBV7-9, with 7 bases identical to TRBD1. The ends lost 5 bases at V and 4 bases at J; junction bases unmatched: 6. CDR3 length: 14 residues. Germline loops: CDR1 SEHNR, CDR2 FQNEAQ (reference sequence). The CDR3 DNA reads TGTGCCAGCAGCCGCGACAGGGAGTCAGATACGCAGTATTTT. This gives the protein CASSRDRESDTQYF.

This clone was seen just once. The rearrangement joins TRBV4-3 to TRBJ1-2, with D unclear. This CDR3 spans 15 amino acids. Trimming took off 0 bases at V and 8 bases at J, with 16 bases between the two ends. Germline CDR1 is LGHNA and CDR2 is YSLEER. Here the CDR3 DNA reads TGCGCCAGCAGCCAAGAGCGACGCGCAATGGGCGGCTACACCTTC. This translates into CASSQERRAMGGYTF.

This clone was detected ten times or more. The V and J genes are TRBV5-1 and TRBJ1-2; TRBD1 might be the D (5 bases). Trimming shortened V by 1 base and J by 4 bases, and 8 bases separated the two germline ends. The CDR3 runs to 13 residues. Looked up from germline, CDR1 is SGHRS and CDR2 is YFSETQ. CDR3: CASSLRGLYGYTF. For the CDR3, the DNA is TGCGCCAGCAGCTTGAGGGGCCTCTATGGCTACACCTTC.

The chain links TRBV4-3 to TRBJ2-1; the D gene is possibly TRBD2 (6 bases). The V end lost 0 bases, the J end lost 4 bases, and 7 bases lay between the germline ends. Germline assignment: CDR1 LGHNA and CDR2 YSLEER. The CDR3 covers 14 residues. DNA of the CDR3: TGCGCCAGCAGCCAAGAGGCGGGGTACAATGAGCAGTTCTTC. Its translation is CASSQEAGYNEQFF.

The V call is TRBV4-3, the J call TRBJ1-3; D ambiguous. CDR1 is LGHNA and CDR2 is YSLEER in the germline V gene. The CDR3 length is 17 residues. The germline V and J ends were trimmed by 4 bases and 4 bases, with 20 bases remaining between them. CDR3 in DNA: TGCGCCAGCAGCCCCCACGAGGCGGGGATAGCAGGAAACACCATATATTTT. Amino acids: CASSPHEAGIAGNTIYF.

This clone was found a few times. The chain links TRBV28 to TRBJ2-4; the match to TRBD1 covers 8 bases. The V gene's germline CDR1 is MDHEN and CDR2 SYDVKM. Trimming at V came to 5 bases and at J to 0 bases, leaving 9 bases not matched to a gene. CDR3 length equals 17 residues. The CDR3 reads CASSIEPGTGAKNIQYF. The CDR3 DNA sequence: TGTGCCAGCAGTATTGAACCAGGGACAGGAGCCAAAAACATTCAGTACTTC.

This clone was counted a few times. The chain couples TRBV3-1 (or the pseudogene TRBV3-2) to TRBJ1-1; D not resolved. Trimming pared 1 base from V and 6 bases from J, leaving 3 bases between. The length of the CDR3 is 11 residues. CDR1 is LGHDT and CDR2 is YNNKEL in the germline V gene (reference sequence). CDR3 residues: CASSQASEAFF. The CDR3 DNA follows: TGTGCCAGCAGCCAAGCATCTGAAGCTTTCTTT.

V gene TRBV9 combines with J gene TRBJ1-1; tentatively, D is TRBD1 (5 bases). Germline CDR1 and CDR2: SGDLS and YYNGEE. This CDR3 comprises 14 residues. Trimming cost V 3 bases and J 1 base, with 10 bases left between them. CDR3 in amino acids: CASSEAQGNTEAFF. The CDR3, as DNA: TGTGCCAGCAGCGAGGCCCAGGGGAACACTGAAGCTTTCTTT.

The chain joins TRBV5-4 to TRBJ2-2; 10 bases agree with TRBD2. This CDR3 region has 16 residues. The V gene end was trimmed by 4 bases and the J gene end by 6 bases; junction bases not matched to a gene: 9. Germline V gene sequence: CDR1 SGHNT, CDR2 YYREEE (reference sequence). The CDR3 protein is CASSKPGLANSGELFF. As DNA, the CDR3 is TGTGCCAGCAGCAAACCGGGACTAGCGAATTCCGGGGAGCTGTTTTTT. Full variable domain (outside the CDR3, taken from reference TRBV5-4 and TRBJ2-2): ETGVTQSPTHLIKTRGQQVTLRCSSQSGHNTVSWYQQALGQGPQFIFQYYREEENGRGNFPPRFSGLQFPNYSSELNVNALELDDSALYLCASSKPGLANSGELFFGEGSRLTVL.

The V gene is TRBV7-9, the J gene TRBJ2-5, with D tentatively TRBD1 (6 bases). The CDR3 has 15 residues. Per the germline V gene, CDR1 is SEHNR and CDR2 is FQNEAQ (reference sequence). The V end was cut by 2 bases, the J end by 1 base, with 11 bases between. The CDR3 DNA follows: TGTGCCAGCAGCTTACCGGGGACACTCCAAGAGACCCAGTACTTC. As protein: CASSLPGTLQETQYF.

The V call is TRBV2, the J call TRBJ2-7; D is perhaps TRBD2 (6 bases). The germline CDR1 and CDR2 sequences are SNHLY and FYNNEI. The CDR3 is made up of 15 amino acids. V lost 0 bases, J lost 2 bases, and 11 bases lay in between. Here the CDR3 reads CASSEAGTGTYEQYF. The CDR3, as DNA: TGTGCCAGCAGTGAAGCGGGGACTGGAACCTACGAGCAGTACTTC.

The chain uses TRBV4-1 and TRBJ1-4; TRBD1 is a possible D gene (5 bases). The V end lost 2 bases, the J end lost 13 bases, and 14 bases lay between the germline ends. The germline V gene has CDR1 MGHRA and CDR2 YSYEKL. CDR3 length: 13 amino acids. CDR3: CASSQPPGHALFF. Written as DNA, the CDR3 is TGCGCCAGCAGCCAACCGCCCGGACACGCACTGTTTTTT.

CDR3 bases: TGTGCCAGCACTGAGGACGGGAGCTCCTACGAGCAGTACTTC. Its translation: CASTEDGSSYEQYF. This rearrangement joins TRBV28 to TRBJ2-7; maybe TRBD2 (6 bases). V was cut by 7 bases and J by 0 bases, with 13 bases left in between. Germline V CDR1 and CDR2: MDHEN, SYDVKM. This CDR3 is 14 amino acids long.

V usage is TRBV2 and J usage is TRBJ2-1; 8 nucleotides agree with TRBD2. Germline V lookup: CDR1 SNHLY, CDR2 FYNNEI. The junction had 3 bases not matched to a gene; V was cut back by 1 base and J by 4 bases. The CDR3 spans 15 residues. CDR3 nucleotide sequence: TGTGCCAGCAGTGAAGGCGGGGGGCTTTACAATGAGCAGTTCTTC. Translation: CASSEGGGLYNEQFF.

This chain uses TRBV7-2 with TRBJ2-3, with TRBD1 matching over 7 bases. J was trimmed by 6 bases and V by 5 bases; bases with no gene match: 2. The CDR3 spans 12 residues. Germline CDR1 SGHTA, CDR2 FQGNSA. As DNA, the CDR3 is TGTGCCAGCAGCGCACAGGGGGATACGCAGTATTTT. Protein: CASSAQGDTQYF.

The chain carries TRBV21-1 and TRBJ2-1; TRBD2 is the table's D call and was not checked against the DNA. TRBV21-1 is tagged as a pseudogene. CDR3 length equals 13 residues. The CDR3, as DNA: TGTGCCAGCAAAGCGGGGGGTTACAATGAGCAGTTCTTC. Its protein product is CASKAGGYNEQFF.

The chain links TRBV27 to TRBJ1-1; tentatively, D is TRBD1 (5 bases). Germline V gene data show CDR1 as MNHEY and CDR2 as SMNVEV (reference sequence). This CDR3 is 16 amino acids long. The ends were cut back, 6 bases at V and 1 base at J, with 18 bases in the middle. CDR3 sequence (DNA): TGTGCCAGCAGCGTTAAAGGTTGGGGCTCGAACACTGAAGCTTTCTTT. It translates to CASSVKGWGSNTEAFF.

The chain couples TRBV15 to TRBJ2-1; D call uncertain. Trimming stripped 0 bases from V and 0 bases from J, with 9 bases between. There are 16 residues in the CDR3. Germline V gene sequence: CDR1 LNHNV, CDR2 YYDKDF (reference sequence). CDR3 in amino acids: CATSRDSPSSYNEQFF. The CDR3, as DNA: TGTGCCACCAGCAGAGATTCCCCGAGCTCCTACAATGAGCAGTTCTTC.

The rearrangement joins TRBV9 to TRBJ1-2; no clear D. CDR1 is SGDLS, CDR2 YYNGEE, per germline. The CDR3 is 12 amino acids. The germline V and J ends were trimmed by 4 bases and 7 bases, with 11 bases remaining between them. CDR3 coding DNA: TGTGCCAGCAGCCCCGGAAGCGGTGGCTACACCTTC. As protein: CASSPGSGGYTF.

The rearrangement uses TRBV2 and TRBJ1-5; tentatively, D is TRBD1 (6 bases). Trimming shortened V by 7 bases and J by 0 bases, and 10 bases separated the two germline ends. This CDR3 comprises 14 residues. Germline V CDR1 and CDR2: SNHLY, FYNNEI. The CDR3 DNA sequence: TGTGCCAGCACGGACAGAAATAGCAATCAGCCCCAGCATTTT. Encoded protein: CASTDRNSNQPQHF.

This clone appeared a single time. V is TRBV20-1 and J is TRBJ2-5; D uncertain. The CDR3 extends over 11 amino acids. CDR1 and CDR2 (germline): DFQATT, SNEGSKA (reference sequence). The ends were cut back, 3 bases at V and 8 bases at J, with 10 bases in the middle. The CDR3 DNA reads TGCAGTGCTAGGCGGCCACGCACCCAGTACTTC. Translation gives CSARRPRTQYF.

The V gene is TRBV12-3 or TRBV12-4, the J gene TRBJ1-1; D might be TRBD1 (5 bases). This CDR3 region has 13 residues. Between the trimmed V and J ends, which lost 4 bases and 4 bases, there was a span of 10 bases. The CDR3 loop is CASSYAGGTEAFF. CDR3 nucleotide sequence: TGTGCCAGCAGTTACGCGGGGGGCACTGAAGCTTTCTTT.